This entry features one T cell receptor (beta chain) sequence. The entry originates in a study of shared clonotypes between healthy human individuals. This table comes from immunoSEQ multiplex PCR, and its TCRdb copy is limited to in-frame clones, with some not included. The sample yields about 96,000 clones, approximately 70% seen once. The sequenced sample was memory CD8+ T cells sorted from blood. Subset denoted: CD45RO+ cells pooled with CCR7-negative TemRA cells. The TCR sequence derives from a man under 40 in good health.

This CDR3 is CASSLRSGWETQYF. The DNA of the CDR3 is TGTGCCAGCAGCCTCCGGAGCGGATGGGAGACCCAGTACTTC. J is TRBJ2-5 and V is TRBV14, with a weak D call TRBD2 (5 bases). The length of the CDR3 is 14 residues. Trimming pared 4 bases from V and 5 bases from J, leaving 14 bases between. The V gene's germline CDR1 is SGHDN and CDR2 FVKESK.